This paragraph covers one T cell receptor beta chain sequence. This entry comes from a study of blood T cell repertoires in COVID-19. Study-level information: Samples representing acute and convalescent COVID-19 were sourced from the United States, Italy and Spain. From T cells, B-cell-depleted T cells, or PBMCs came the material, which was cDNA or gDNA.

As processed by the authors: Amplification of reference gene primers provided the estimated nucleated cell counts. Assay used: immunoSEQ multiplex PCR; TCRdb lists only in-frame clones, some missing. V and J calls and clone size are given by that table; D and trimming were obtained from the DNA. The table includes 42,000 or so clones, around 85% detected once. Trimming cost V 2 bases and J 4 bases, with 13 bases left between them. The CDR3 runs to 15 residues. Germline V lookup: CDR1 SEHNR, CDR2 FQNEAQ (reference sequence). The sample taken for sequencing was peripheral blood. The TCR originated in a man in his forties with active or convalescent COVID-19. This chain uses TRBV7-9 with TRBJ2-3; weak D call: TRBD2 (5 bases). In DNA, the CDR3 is TGTGCCAGCAGCTTACCCCCTGGACTTTCAGATACGCAGTATTTT. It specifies CASSLPPGLSDTQYF.